The 31 T cell receptor beta chains given below trace back to one sample, sequenced in a study of shared clonotypes between healthy human individuals. Using immunoSEQ multiplex PCR, the repertoire was profiled, and TCRdb retains in-frame clones only, with some absent. The sample carries roughly 490,000 clones, 79% recorded once. The sample taken for sequencing was PBMCs. All receptors derive from a woman aged 40 to 50 in good health. Some clones in this sample may be carry-over from other donors' samples.

This clone was found once. This sequence joins TRBV29-1 and TRBJ1-2; unclear D gene. The CDR3 consists of 12 residues. Germline loops: CDR1 SQVTM, CDR2 ANQGSEA. Trimming removed 5 bases at V and 6 bases at J, with 13 bases between. The CDR3 DNA reads as TGCAGCGTTTGGGAGGGCGCGGATGGCTACACCTTC. This encodes CSVWEGADGYTF.

With respect to this clone: Other DNA sequences in the same sample also yield this CDR3. V is TRBV7-3 and J is TRBJ2-7, with TRBD2 matching over 8 bases. The CDR3 loop spans 13 amino acids. V gave up 5 bases and J gave up 6 bases; unmatched junction bases: 6. Germline lookup yields CDR1 SGHTA and CDR2 FQGTGA. In DNA form, the CDR3 reads TGTGCCAGCAGCCTCCTTGCGGGAGGCGAGCAGTACTTC. Amino acids: CASSLLAGGEQYF.

Comments on this clone: The sample holds other DNA sequences that translate to the same CDR3. The chain joins TRBV18 to TRBJ2-5; D is undetermined. The germline V and J ends were trimmed by 0 bases and 5 bases, with 7 bases remaining between them. The germline V gene encodes CDR1 KGHSH and CDR2 LQKENI. This CDR3 is 13 amino acids long. The CDR3 DNA reads TGTGCCAGCTCACCACCGGGTGAGGAGACCCAGTACTTC. Translating gives CASSPPGEETQYF.

CDR3 sequence: CSVEDQAKVEQFF. The CDR3 DNA follows: TGCAGCGTTGAAGATCAAGCGAAGGTTGAGCAGTTCTTC. V and J are TRBV29-1 and TRBJ2-1; D unclear. Germline values: CDR1 SQVTM, CDR2 ANQGSEA. Between the trimmed V and J ends, which lost 0 bases and 9 bases, there was a span of 12 bases. The CDR3 extends over 13 amino acids.

The J gene is TRBJ1-4, the V gene TRBV6-6; 7 nucleotides agree with TRBD1. This CDR3 spans 15 amino acids. Germline values: CDR1 MNHNY, CDR2 SVGAGI (reference sequence). V was pared by 4 bases and J by 7 bases, with 9 bases of the junction left unmatched. The CDR3, as DNA: TGTGCCAGCAGTTCCTTAAGACAGGGCGGTGAAAAACTGTTTTTT. Amino acids: CASSSLRQGGEKLFF.

Ten or more counts support this clone. The chain joins TRBV5-5 to TRBJ1-5; no clear D gene. Trimming took 0 bases from V and 4 from J, leaving 11 bases between them. Per germline, CDR1 SGHKS and CDR2 YYEKEE (reference sequence). The CDR3 loop spans 15 amino acids. CDR3 in DNA: TGTGCCAGCAGCTTGGTTGTCAGCGAGAATCAGCCCCAGCATTTT. It yields the protein CASSLVVSENQPQHF.

Written as DNA, the CDR3 is TGCGCCAGCAGCTTGGGGCCAGGTTTAACCACAGATACGCAGTATTTT. It codes for CASSLGPGLTTDTQYF. The chain combines TRBV5-1 with TRBJ2-3; unclear D gene. The germline gives CDR1 SGHRS, CDR2 YFSETQ. The CDR3 runs to 16 residues. V lost 0 bases to trimming and J lost 2 bases, with 13 bases between them.

V is TRBV29-1 and J is TRBJ2-5, with D possibly being TRBD1 or TRBD2 (6 bases each). Germline CDR1 is SQVTM and CDR2 is ANQGSEA. The CDR3 is made up of 12 amino acids. Trimming pared 4 bases from V and 4 bases from J, leaving 10 bases between. The CDR3 reads CSVVRGVETQYF. The CDR3 bases are TGCAGCGTTGTAAGGGGGGTAGAGACCCAGTACTTC.

This chain uses TRBV2 with TRBJ1-5; 10 nucleotides align to TRBD1. V was clipped by 5 bases and J by 2 bases; unmatched bases: 3. The CDR3 extends over 15 amino acids. In germline, CDR1 is SNHLY, CDR2 FYNNEI. This chain's CDR3 is CASSLDRGGNQPQHF. The CDR3 nucleotides are TGTGCCAGCAGTCTGGACAGGGGGGGCAATCAGCCCCAGCATTTT. Drawing the rest from reference TRBV2 and TRBJ1-5, the complete variable domain is EPEVTQTPSHQVTQMGQEVILRCVPISNHLYFYWYRQILGQKVEFLVSFYNNEISEKSEIFDDQFSVERPDGSNFTLKIRSTKLEDSAMYFCASSLDRGGNQPQHFGDGTRLSIL.

The J gene is TRBJ2-7, the V gene TRBV5-1, with 8 bases lining up with TRBD1. Germline values: CDR1 SGHRS, CDR2 YFSETQ. The V segment lost 3 bases and the J segment 0 bases; nucleotides outside the gene matches: 5. This CDR3 contains 15 residues. The CDR3 DNA sequence: TGCGCCAGCAGCTGGACAGGGCCCAGCTCCTACGAGCAGTACTTC. Its translation: CASSWTGPSSYEQYF.

Concerning this clone: This may arise from a read error, as a much more abundant clone is one base away. The rearrangement uses TRBV11-2 and TRBJ2-1, with 9 bases aligning to TRBD1. The CDR3 loop spans 14 amino acids. Looked up from germline, CDR1 is SGHAT and CDR2 is FQNNGV. V shed 3 bases, J shed 6 bases, and the junction held 3 bases outside the gene matches. CDR3 in amino acids: CASSLGTGINEQFF. CDR3 bases: TGTGCCAGCAGCTTGGGGACAGGGATCAATGAGCAGTTCTTC.

The chain uses TRBV29-1 and TRBJ2-5; D possibly matches TRBD1 or TRBD2 (5 bases each). The CDR3 spans 13 residues. The V end was cut by 8 bases, the J end by 5 bases, with 18 bases between. Germline V gene data show CDR1 as SQVTM and CDR2 as ANQGSEA. CDR3 DNA: TGCAGCACATCCGGGACCGCGAGGGAGACCCAGTACTTC. Translation gives CSTSGTARETQYF.

This chain uses TRBV2 with TRBJ1-5; TRBD1 might be the D (5 bases). The CDR3 covers 13 residues. Trimming removed 8 bases from V and 6 bases from J, with 14 bases in between. Germline V gene lookup returns CDR1 SNHLY and CDR2 FYNNEI. The CDR3 region is CASRVRAGQPQHF. CDR3 DNA: TGTGCCAGCCGCGTCAGGGCGGGTCAGCCCCAGCATTTT.

This chain links TRBV5-5 with TRBJ2-1; no clear D gene. The germline CDR1 and CDR2 sequences are SGHKS and YYEKEE (reference sequence). V lost 6 bases and J 5 bases, leaving 12 bases between the germline ends. The CDR3 is 13 residues long. The CDR3, as DNA: TGTGCCAGCAACATCGATCCCGACAATGAGCAGTTCTTC. Encoded protein: CASNIDPDNEQFF. Using reference TRBV5-5 and TRBJ2-1 for the parts outside the CDR3, the full variable domain is DAGVTQSPTHLIKTRGQQVTLRCSPISGHKSVSWYQQVLGQGPQFIFQYYEKEERGRGNFPDRFSARQFPNYSSELNVNALLLGDSALYLCASNIDPDNEQFFGPGTRLTVL.

The chain links TRBV6-6 to TRBJ2-7, with D perhaps given as TRBD1 or TRBD2 (7 bases each). The CDR3 covers 14 residues. Germline V gene data show CDR1 as MNHNY and CDR2 as SVGAGI (reference sequence). V shed 10 bases and J shed 6 bases, with 22 bases lying between them. CDR3 protein: CATRSRGRGPEQYF. The CDR3, as DNA: TGTGCCACCAGGAGCAGGGGGAGGGGACCCGAGCAGTACTTC.

The table lists this clone with a few counts. Other DNA sequences in this sample translate to the same CDR3. The chain links TRBV5-1 to TRBJ2-6, with D uncertain. From germline, CDR1 is SGHRS and CDR2 YFSETQ. Trimming pared 0 bases from V and 0 bases from J, leaving 7 bases between. The CDR3 is 16 residues long. Here the CDR3 DNA reads TGCGCCAGCAGCTTGGCCGCAGACTCTGGGGCCAACGTCCTGACTTTC. It yields the protein CASSLAADSGANVLTF.

The V call is TRBV30, the J call TRBJ1-4; D is unclear. Germline assignment: CDR1 GTSNPN and CDR2 SVGIG (reference sequence). CDR3 length: 11 residues. Trimming took off 0 bases at V and 7 bases at J, with 3 bases between the two ends. The CDR3, as DNA: TGTGCCTGGAGTGTACGTGAAAAACTGTTTTTT. This encodes CAWSVREKLFF.

The chain uses TRBV27 and TRBJ1-5, with D possibly being TRBD1 (5 bases). Trimming took off 2 bases at V and 5 bases at J, with 13 bases between the two ends. Germline lookup yields CDR1 MNHEY and CDR2 SMNVEV (reference sequence). This CDR3 contains 15 residues. This CDR3 reads CASSLNGRGHQPQHF. The CDR3 coding sequence is TGTGCCAGCAGTTTAAATGGGAGGGGACATCAGCCCCAGCATTTT.

On this clone: Given a much more abundant clone one base away, this may be a read error. V usage is TRBV27 and J usage is TRBJ2-7; 9 nucleotides line up with TRBD1. Germline V gene lookup returns CDR1 MNHEY and CDR2 SMNVEV (reference sequence). V dropped 6 bases and J dropped 3; count of bases not matched to a gene: 6. The CDR3 is 14 amino acids. Here the CDR3 reads CASRTGTGFYEQYF. In DNA form, the CDR3 reads TGTGCCAGCAGGACCGGGACAGGGTTCTACGAGCAGTACTTC.

The rearrangement uses TRBV11-2 and TRBJ2-2, with 9 bases that match TRBD1. The CDR3 consists of 14 residues. Germline CDR1 and CDR2: SGHAT and FQNNGV. The ends lost 5 bases at V and 8 bases at J; junction bases unmatched: 6. The CDR3 DNA reads as TGTGCCAGCAGCGGGGACAGGGTGGATGGGGAGCTGTTTTTT. This codes for CASSGDRVDGELFF.

This sequence joins TRBV6-6 and TRBJ1-1; 7 bases line up with TRBD1. V lost 5 bases to trimming and J lost 1 base; unmatched junction nucleotides: 10. This CDR3 has 16 residues. Germline CDR1 reads MNHNY; CDR2 reads SVGAGI (reference sequence). This CDR3 reads CASSAHPGQKNTEAFF. CDR3 sequence (DNA): TGTGCCAGCAGTGCCCACCCGGGACAGAAGAACACTGAAGCTTTCTTT.

The genes are TRBV2 and TRBJ2-5; D is perhaps TRBD1 (5 bases). The germline V gene encodes CDR1 SNHLY and CDR2 FYNNEI. The germline V and J ends were trimmed by 8 bases and 2 bases, with 9 bases remaining between them. This CDR3 is built from 12 residues. CDR3 in DNA: TGTGCCAGCGTAGGGGCACAAGAGACCCAGTACTTC. It yields the protein CASVGAQETQYF.

This chain uses TRBV7-6 with TRBJ2-6; D is ambiguous. The V gene's germline CDR1 is SGHVS and CDR2 FNYEAQ. The V end lost 4 bases, the J end lost 0 bases, and 10 bases lay between the germline ends. The CDR3 totals 16 residues. CDR3 bases: TGTGCCAGCAGCTCCCTTCGGAGCTCTGGGGCCAACGTCCTGACTTTC. Protein product: CASSSLRSSGANVLTF.

The V call is TRBV28, the J call TRBJ2-7, with 7 nucleotides matching TRBD2. J lost 1 base, V lost 2 bases, and 8 bases had no gene match. Germline CDR1 is MDHEN and CDR2 is SYDVKM. The CDR3 consists of 16 residues. CDR3 DNA sequence: TGTGCCAGCAGTTTAACCCCTGGAGCGGGGTCCTACGAGCAGTACTTC. As protein: CASSLTPGAGSYEQYF. Complete variable domain (other parts from reference TRBV28 and TRBJ2-7): DVKVTQSSRYLVKRTGEKVFLECVQDMDHENMFWYRQDPGLGLRLIYFSYDVKMKEKGDIPEGYSVSREKKERFSLILESASTNQTSMYLCASSLTPGAGSYEQYFGPGTRLTVT.

The table lists this clone with a count of one. The V call is TRBV9, the J call TRBJ2-5; 13 positions agree with TRBD2. This CDR3 is built from 21 residues. In germline, CDR1 is SGDLS, CDR2 YYNGEE. V gave up 2 bases and J gave up 1 base; unmatched junction bases: 17. The DNA of the CDR3 is TGTGCCAGCAGCGTCTCCACGGGCGGACTAGCGGGAGTTACTTCCCAAGAGACCCAGTACTTC. As protein: CASSVSTGGLAGVTSQETQYF.

V is TRBV30 and J is TRBJ1-4; D remains ambiguous. This CDR3 is 12 amino acids long. Germline lookup yields CDR1 GTSNPN and CDR2 SVGIG (reference sequence). Trimming shortened V by 1 base and J by 5 bases, and 5 bases separated the two germline ends. CDR3 in DNA: TGTGCCTGGAGTGCCCCAAATGAAAAACTGTTTTTT. It yields the protein CAWSAPNEKLFF.

The rearrangement links TRBV28 to TRBJ1-5, with D hard to call. The germline V gene has CDR1 MDHEN and CDR2 SYDVKM. Between the trimmed V and J ends, which lost 6 bases and 1 base, there was a span of 7 bases. The CDR3 has 13 amino acids. CDR3 bases: TGTGCCAGCAGCCGGGAGAGCAATCAGCCCCAGCATTTT. This gives the protein CASSRESNQPQHF.

The chain links TRBV4-2 to TRBJ2-2, with D possibly matching TRBD2 (5 bases). Trimming took off 3 bases at V and 4 bases at J, with 12 bases between the two ends. Germline CDR1 LGHNA, CDR2 YNFKEQ. CDR3 length equals 15 residues. The CDR3 coding sequence is TGTGCCAGCAGCCAGAGAGGAGGACGCACCGGGGAGCTGTTTTTT. Amino acid sequence: CASSQRGGRTGELFF.

This clone was recorded at least ten times. The chain uses TRBV27 and TRBJ2-5, with D perhaps TRBD2 (5 bases). The end of the DNA aligns better with TRBJ2-7, so the J call may be wrong. There are 15 residues in the CDR3. Germline CDR1 and CDR2: MNHEY and SMNVEV (reference sequence). In nucleotides, the CDR3 is TGTGCCAGCAGTCCCGACGGGGTAAATGCCTACGAGCAGTACTTC. Encoded protein: CASSPDGVNAYEQYF.

CDR3 sequence reads: CASTPGRWDRGVSNYGYTF. CDR3 bases: TGTGCCAGCACCCCCGGTCGGTGGGACAGGGGAGTCTCTAACTATGGCTACACCTTC. The rearrangement joins TRBV28 to TRBJ1-2, with 10 bases fitting TRBD1. V trimming: 7 bases; J trimming: 0 bases; junction bases outside the gene matches: 17. Per the germline V gene, CDR1 is MDHEN and CDR2 is SYDVKM. The CDR3 loop spans 19 amino acids.

This chain joins TRBV6-5 and TRBJ2-3; 7 positions agree with TRBD2. The CDR3 length is 14 residues. The junction had 5 bases not matched to a gene; V was cut back by 6 bases and J by 2 bases. The V gene's germline CDR1 is MNHEY and CDR2 SVGAGI. The DNA for the CDR3 is TGTGCCAGCAGCAGAGCGGGGAACACAGATACGCAGTATTTT. Protein product: CASSRAGNTDTQYF.